One and the same sample provided the 2 T cell receptor beta chains below, sequenced in a study of T cell changes during pregnancy in multiple sclerosis. The assay was immunoSEQ multiplex PCR, and TCRdb's table has in-frame clones only and misses some. The data hold around 73,000 clones, with almost 95% observed a single time. The starting material was peripheral blood, obtained in the third trimester of pregnancy. The source is a female donor in good health, enrolled as a control in a pregnancy study.

The gene calls are TRBV7-8 and TRBJ1-2, with a tentative D call TRBD1 (5 bases). In germline, CDR1 is SGHVS, CDR2 FQNEAQ. V was clipped by 3 bases and J by 6 bases, with 14 bases between them. The CDR3 is 14 amino acids. The CDR3 nucleotides read TGTGCCAGCAGCTTCACCACACGGGGGGATGGCTACACCTTC. Translating gives CASSFTTRGDGYTF.

The gene calls are TRBV11-2 and TRBJ2-5; no definite D call. Trimming shortened V by 3 bases and J by 0 bases, and 5 bases separated the two germline ends. This CDR3 spans 13 amino acids. Looked up from germline, CDR1 is SGHAT and CDR2 is FQNNGV. CDR3 in amino acids: CASSLSYQETQYF. The CDR3 DNA follows: TGTGCCAGCAGCTTGTCCTACCAAGAGACCCAGTACTTC.